This T cell receptor beta chain was captured in a study of T cell responses to AZD1222 COVID-19 vaccine (dated by TCRdb to about 2021). Regarding the study in general: Because spike-specific TCR depth and breadth did not differ between the two schedules, AZD1222 recipients who got a second dose at roughly 4 weeks were pooled with those who got a second dose at roughly 12 weeks. A total of just over 230 trial participants underwent TCR sequencing, of whom 207 had received two doses of AZD1222 and some 26 had received two doses of the MenACWY control vaccine. Trial participants were enrolled by age into 18-55, 56-69 and 70-plus year subgroups, with approximately 160, 26 and 62 TCR-sequenced participants respectively. Study-wide conclusions, independent of this receptor: Spike-specific TCR breadth and depth rose significantly after two AZD1222 doses compared with day 0 and with MenACWY recipients. Participants were mostly white British, with more females than males. The authors suggested clonal diversity may have been underestimated. Conclusions about previously exposed vaccinees are limited because only six or seven AZD1222 recipients were SARS-CoV-2 seropositive at baseline. Because no samples from the day 14 peak response were available, repertoires could be characterized only after the peak T cell response. Epitopes outside the regions mutated in the B.1.351 and B.1.1.7 variants were reportedly recognized by nearly half of the unique spike-specific TCRs. In the small 56-69-year group, the increase in depth fell short of significance, most likely because of low power. Vaccine-associated CD4 TCRs spanned the whole spike protein, with dominant responses in regions 160-218 and 743-854.

On this clone itself: Its antigen remains undetermined. The record has no base qualities; no much larger clone is one base away.

Explained via the paper, the time point label denotes: baseline before first vaccination. Vaccinee samples were obtained from the UK trials COV001 and COV002, which included a single-blind randomized controlled phase 2/3 trial of AZD1222 (ChAdOx1 nCoV-19) in healthy adults. For TCRbeta chain sequencing, PBMC samples were collected from trial participants at day 0 and at day 28 after the second dose. The CDR3 regions of human TCRbeta chains were subjected to immunosequencing. In the authors' own workflow: Repertoire TCRs were matched against a reference library of SARS-CoV-2-specific TCRs generated with the MIRA antigen-specificity platform. Breadth meant the fraction of unique TCRs that were SARS-CoV-2-associated, whereas depth meant the fraction of total T cells that were SARS-CoV-2-associated. Using the MIRA data, every spike-specific TCR was mapped to the spike region that the TCR reacted to and assigned to either a CD4 or a CD8 class. Log10-transformed breadth and depth values were compared by one-way ANOVA with Sidak's multiple comparisons tests. TCRdb took this table from immuneACCESS and kept in-frame rearrangements with V and J called. Such tables lack part of the clones; where checked against another copy, unresolved V genes explain under half of the gap, and the rest is unexplained. From that table come the V and J calls and clone size; the DNA was used to work out D and trimming. For this sample there are roughly 100,000 clones; about 95% appear just once. The top ten clones comprise 2.2% of the sample.

Inclusive of the bounding cysteine and phenylalanine, the CDR3 is 14 residues long. This entry keeps only the CDR3 DNA: 42 bases, framed from base 1. CDR1 and CDR2 were assigned from the germline V gene (reference sequence) as LNHDA and SQIVND. At the junction V is shortened by 6 bases and J by 1 base; bases outside the gene matches: 4. Specimen: peripheral blood, collected on day 0 of AZD1222 vaccination. This TCR came from an adult in good health. Recombination joined TRBV19 with TRBJ1-1; 8 middle bases align to TRBD1. DNA sequence: TGTGCCAGTAGATGGACAGGGAGGAACACTGAAGCTTTCTTT. Its protein product is CASRWTGRNTEAFF.